This T cell receptor (beta chain) was retrieved from a study of cytomegalovirus exposure and HLA in healthy donors. With regard to this clone: Its antigen is unknown.

The CDR3 extends over 15 amino acids. The germline CDR1 and CDR2 sequences are LNHDA and SQIVND (reference sequence). Losses at the gene ends were 5 bases for V and 4 bases for J; bases not matched to a gene: 7. Broader study findings: Earlier analysis yielded a pattern in which most TCR beta V segments were productive about 87% or about 30% of the time. Other equally common chains were less clonally expanded than HLA-associated TCR beta chains, a later analysis showed.

These donors, healthy bone marrow donors, were studied. The primer mix had 60 Vbeta and 13 Jbeta primers. Generated by immunoSEQ multiplex PCR, the TCRdb table keeps only in-frame clones and is missing some. The profile shows under 150,000 clones, roughly 79% of them singletons. The receptor was derived from a woman aged 25 to 39 in good health and CMV-seronegative. Sequencing was carried out using PBMCs. The chain employs TRBV19 and TRBJ2-3, with TRBD2 identical over 9 bases. CDR3 sequence (DNA): TGTGCCAGTAGTCTGGGACTAGCTACTGCAGATACGCAGTATTTT. It translates to CASSLGLATADTQYF.